Below, 11 T cell receptor beta chains from the same sample are listed, as sequenced in a study of long-term antiretroviral therapy in people with HIV. Survey-level resolution applied to immunoSEQ assay v3.0. The method was immunoSEQ multiplex PCR; TCRdb's version includes in-frame clones alone and lacks a portion of them. The sample consists of 35,000 or so clones, 70% to 80% of them appearing once. This material consisted of unsorted PBMCs, taken 2 years after starting antiretroviral therapy. The receptor source for this set is a woman between 50 and 59 years old with HIV.

This chain links TRBV7-6 with TRBJ2-7, with D uncertain. The CDR3 runs 14 residues. With 5 bases removed from V and 0 bases from J, the gap between germline ends came to 11 bases. Germline V gene sequence: CDR1 SGHVS, CDR2 FNYEAQ. The CDR3 here is CASSPTPSSYEQYF. The CDR3 DNA is TGTGCCAGCAGCCCCACACCGAGCTCCTACGAGCAGTACTTC.

This rearrangement joins TRBV21-1 to TRBJ1-2; the D segment call TRBD1 is taken from the table without a DNA check. TRBV21-1 counts as a pseudogene. The CDR3 has 18 amino acids. CDR3 nucleotide sequence: TGTGCCAGCAGCAAAGAACCCCAACCGGGGACAGAGGGCTATGGCTACACCTTC. Protein sequence: CASSKEPQPGTEGYGYTF.

The genes are TRBV11-2 and TRBJ1-2; 8 bases align to TRBD1. This CDR3 is built from 15 residues. V shed 5 bases, J shed 4 bases, and the junction held 9 bases outside the gene matches. Germline loops: CDR1 SGHAT, CDR2 FQNNGV. The CDR3 loop is CASSTHPGQAYGYTF. The CDR3 DNA is TGTGCCAGCAGCACCCACCCGGGACAGGCCTATGGCTACACCTTC. Drawing the rest from reference TRBV11-2 and TRBJ1-2, the complete variable domain is EAGVAQSPRYKIIEKRQSVAFWCNPISGHATLYWYQQILGQGPKLLIQFQNNGVVDDSQLPKDRFSAERLKGVDSTLKIQPAKLEDSAVYLCASSTHPGQAYGYTFGSGTRLTVV.

This chain joins TRBV5-8 and TRBJ2-3, with a possible D match to TRBD1 (5 bases). The V and J ends lost 4 bases and 4 bases respectively, with 10 bases between them. CDR1 is SGHTS and CDR2 is YDEGEE in the germline V gene. The CDR3 sequence is 13 residues long. In DNA form, the CDR3 reads TGTGCCAGCAGCCCAGTGGGGCCAGATACGCAGTATTTT. Its translation: CASSPVGPDTQYF. Drawing the rest from reference TRBV5-8 and TRBJ2-3, the complete variable domain is EAGVTQSPTHLIKTRGQQATLRCSPISGHTSVYWYQQALGLGLQFLLWYDEGEERNRGNFPPRFSGRQFPNYSSELNVNALELEDSALYLCASSPVGPDTQYFGPGTRLTVL.

J is TRBJ1-3 and V is TRBV6-5; 8 positions match TRBD1. V shed 6 bases, J shed 3 bases, and the junction held 4 bases outside the gene matches. CDR1 is MNHEY, CDR2 SVGAGI, per germline. CDR3 length: 14 amino acids. The DNA for the CDR3 is TGTGCCAGCAGATTACAGGGGGTTGGAAACACCATATATTTT. It encodes CASRLQGVGNTIYF.

The rearrangement joins TRBV6-1 to TRBJ2-7; 8 nucleotides line up with TRBD1. V lost 5 bases and J lost 4; bases outside the gene matches: 10. CDR1 is MNHNS and CDR2 is SASEGT in the germline V gene. CDR3 length equals 15 residues. The DNA for the CDR3 is TGTGCCAGCAGTCCCCAAGGGACAGGCCGTTACGAGCAGTACGTC. Residues: CASSPQGTGRYEQYV.

This rearrangement joins TRBV30 to TRBJ2-1, with TRBD2 matching 12 bases. CDR3 length: 14 residues. J lost 8 bases, V lost 5 bases, and 7 bases had no gene match. Per the germline V gene, CDR1 is GTSNPN and CDR2 is SVGIG (reference sequence). In DNA, the CDR3 is TGTGCCTGGTCCACTAGCGGGGGGACCCATGAGCAGTTCTTC. Its translation is CAWSTSGGTHEQFF.

The chain links TRBV5-1 to TRBJ2-5; TRBD2 is a possible D gene (5 bases). From germline, CDR1 is SGHRS and CDR2 YFSETQ. Trimming left V 3 bases short and J 4 bases short, with 13 bases between. This CDR3 has 14 residues. CDR3 coding DNA: TGCGCCAGCAGCTCCGGGAATTCGGTAGAGACCCAGTACTTC. Translation gives CASSSGNSVETQYF.

This clone was counted only a few times. The CDR3 region has the DNA TGTGCCAGCAGTTTATTCTCCCTCAGGGGGCGAAGCTATGGCTACACCTTC. It yields the protein CASSLFSLRGRSYGYTF. The rearrangement joins TRBV28 to TRBJ1-2; 8 bases are a match to TRBD1. The germline V gene encodes CDR1 MDHEN and CDR2 SYDVKM. This CDR3 has 17 amino acids. V lost 1 base to trimming and J lost 4 bases; unmatched junction nucleotides: 11.

The table lists this clone with a count of one. The rearrangement uses TRBV15 and TRBJ1-1; 9 bases are a match to TRBD1. The germline gives CDR1 LNHNV, CDR2 YYDKDF (reference sequence). The CDR3 consists of 15 residues. Trimming removed 2 bases from V and 5 bases from J; junction bases left unmatched: 6. The CDR3 reads CATSRPGTGSTEAFF. In nucleotides, the CDR3 is TGTGCCACCAGCAGACCCGGGACAGGGTCAACTGAAGCTTTCTTT.

The chain links TRBV12-5 to TRBJ2-5; TRBD1 matches 8 bases. The germline CDR1 and CDR2 sequences are LGHNT and FRNRAP. With V trimmed by 2 bases and J by 5 bases, 7 bases remained unmatched. The CDR3 extends over 15 amino acids. The CDR3 DNA follows: TGTGCTAGTGGTTTGCTCGGACAGGGAGGTGAGACCCAGTACTTC. This translates into CASGLLGQGGETQYF.